The 7 T cell receptor beta chains given below trace back to one sample, sequenced in a study of patients and donors after allogeneic stem cell transplantation. TCRdb fed the RT-PCR reads into MiXCR, producing one record per CDR3 protein. This table has about a million distinct CDR3 sequences, around 17% appearing once. The source material was blood, either unsorted or a sorted T cell fraction (not recorded which). Every receptor here comes from a human donor who was either an allogeneic HSCT recipient or a stem cell or donor lymphocyte infusion donor (not recorded which). It is not recorded whose cells these are; they may come from a transplant donor.

This clonotype was counted a few times. The chain has TRBV12-3 or TRBV12-4 and TRBJ2-3; unclear D gene. V was clipped by 7 bases and J by 6 bases, with 20 bases between them. The CDR3 has 15 residues. CDR3 sequence reads: CASNAGPRVTDTQYF. The CDR3 coding sequence is TGTGCCAGCAATGCCGGGCCCCGGGTTACTGATACGCAGTATTTT.

The chain has TRBV29-1 and TRBJ2-5, with 11 bases lining up with TRBD2. The V gene end was trimmed by 0 bases and the J gene end by 6 bases; junction bases not matched to a gene: 6. Germline loops: CDR1 SQVTM, CDR2 ANQGSEA. This CDR3 has 15 amino acids. Here the CDR3 reads CSVEEGLAGGQTQYF. The CDR3 DNA is TGCAGCGTTGAAGAGGGCCTAGCGGGAGGACAGACCCAGTACTTC.

The rearrangement links TRBV14 to TRBJ1-4, with D unresolved. This CDR3 region has 13 residues. Trimming left V 4 bases short and J 7 bases short, with 10 bases between. Germline V gene sequence: CDR1 SGHDN, CDR2 FVKESK. CDR3 sequence (DNA): TGTGCCAGCAGCCCGCGACTCGGTGAAAAACTGTTTTTT. This sequence encodes CASSPRLGEKLFF.

This sequence joins TRBV12-3 or TRBV12-4 and TRBJ2-7, with no clear D. The CDR3 length is 13 residues. V dropped 6 bases and J dropped 4 bases, with 13 bases sitting between them. CDR3 bases: TGTGCCAGCAGCCTCGGCACTCAGTACGAGCAGTACTTC. As protein: CASSLGTQYEQYF.

The gene calls are TRBV4-3 and TRBJ2-3, with D perhaps matching TRBD2 (6 bases). The CDR3 totals 19 residues. Germline loops: CDR1 LGHNA, CDR2 YSLEER. V lost 3 bases and J 0 bases, leaving 22 bases between the germline ends. CDR3 residues: CASSQARRGPEQSTDTQYF. DNA for the CDR3: TGCGCCAGCAGCCAGGCCCGGCGGGGTCCCGAGCAAAGCACAGATACGCAGTATTTT.

This clonotype was seen a handful of times. The V gene is TRBV6-1, the J gene TRBJ2-5; TRBD2 matches at 14 bases. Germline CDR1 and CDR2: MNHNS and SASEGT. Trimming at V came to 6 bases and at J to 5 bases, leaving 8 bases not matched to a gene. This CDR3 spans 16 amino acids. The CDR3 is CASRLTSGGAWETQYF. CDR3 DNA sequence: TGTGCCAGCAGATTGACTAGCGGGGGGGCCTGGGAGACCCAGTACTTC.

Only a few counts were recorded for this clonotype. The chain couples TRBV5-6 to TRBJ2-1; the D call may be TRBD1 or TRBD2 (5 bases each). Trimming removed 0 bases from V and 10 bases from J, with 14 bases in between. CDR1 SGHDT and CDR2 YYEEEE come from the germline V gene. The CDR3 sequence is 14 residues long. This CDR3 is CASSLALGEGEQFF. The CDR3 DNA reads TGTGCCAGCAGCTTGGCCCTCGGCGAGGGGGAGCAGTTCTTC.